This T cell receptor (beta chain) was observed in a study of spatial heterogeneity in lung cancer. This clonotype came up a few times. Its target is not known. Study conclusions and caveats: The study found that expanded intratumoral alpha and beta TCR counts tracked tumor mutation counts.

MiXCR, applied by TCRdb to the 5' RACE reads, yields one record per CDR3 protein. Of around 95,000 distinct CDR3 sequences listed, about 4.6% are singletons. This CDR3 spans 17 amino acids. CDR1 is SEHNR, CDR2 FQNEAQ, per germline (reference sequence). V shed 4 bases, J shed 1 base, and the junction held 10 bases outside the gene matches. The time point is: sample taken at primary tumor resection. More than 70 TRACERx patients with early, untreated non-small cell lung cancer donated samples. V is TRBV7-9 and J is TRBJ2-5; 9 positions agree with TRBD2. The sequence was collected from a male donor with early-stage non-small cell lung cancer. The input for sequencing was lung tumor tissue, taken at surgery. CDR3 protein: CASSSAGASGIQETQYF. The CDR3 DNA follows: TGTGCCAGCAGCTCCGCGGGGGCTAGCGGGATCCAAGAGACCCAGTACTTC.